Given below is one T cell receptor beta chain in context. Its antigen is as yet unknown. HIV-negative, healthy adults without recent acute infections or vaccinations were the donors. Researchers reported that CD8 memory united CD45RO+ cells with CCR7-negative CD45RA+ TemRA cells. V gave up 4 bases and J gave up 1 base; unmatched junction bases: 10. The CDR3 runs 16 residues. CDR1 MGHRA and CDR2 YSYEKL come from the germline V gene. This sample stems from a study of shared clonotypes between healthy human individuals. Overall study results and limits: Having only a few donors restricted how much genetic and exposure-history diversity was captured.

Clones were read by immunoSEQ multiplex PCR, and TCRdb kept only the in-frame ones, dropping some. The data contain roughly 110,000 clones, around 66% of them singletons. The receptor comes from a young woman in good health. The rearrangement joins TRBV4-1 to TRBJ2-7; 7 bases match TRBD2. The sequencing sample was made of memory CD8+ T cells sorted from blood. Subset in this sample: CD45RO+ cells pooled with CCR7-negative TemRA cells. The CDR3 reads CASSLSWASGSYEQYF. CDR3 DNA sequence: TGCGCCAGCAGCCTGTCCTGGGCTAGCGGTTCCTACGAGCAGTACTTC.